Shown below are 24 T cell receptor beta chains from a single sample sequenced in a study of blood T cell repertoires in COVID-19. Sequenced by immunoSEQ multiplex PCR; TCRdb stores in-frame clones only, minus some. Among 50,000 or so clones listed, around nine tenths were seen once. Sequenced material: peripheral blood. These receptors were obtained from a human donor in a cohort sampled during active COVID-19.

This rearrangement joins TRBV5-1 to TRBJ2-1; the D is unclear. The V end was cut by 5 bases, the J end by 0 bases, with 15 bases between. Germline lookup yields CDR1 SGHRS and CDR2 YFSETQ. The CDR3 runs 16 residues. CDR3 coding DNA: TGCGCCAGCAGGCCGGCGTCTGGCGGCTCCTACAATGAGCAGTTCTTC. Residues: CASRPASGGSYNEQFF.

The chain is built from TRBV7-9 and TRBJ2-7, with 9 nucleotides matching TRBD2. The V and J ends lost 5 bases and 5 bases, in that order; junction bases with no gene match: 4. This CDR3 has 13 residues. Germline V CDR1 and CDR2: SEHNR, FQNEAQ (reference sequence). The CDR3 DNA sequence: TGTGCCAGCAGCCAGGGGACTAGCAACGAGCAGTACGTC. It codes for CASSQGTSNEQYV.

V and J are TRBV3-1 (or the pseudogene TRBV3-2) and TRBJ1-5; 7 nucleotides align to TRBD1. Germline CDR1 reads LGHDT; CDR2 reads YNNKEL (reference sequence). CDR3 length: 13 residues. Trimming took 2 bases from V and 5 from J; bases not matched to a gene: 0. Here the CDR3 reads CASSQQGDQPQHF. In DNA, the CDR3 is TGTGCCAGCAGCCAACAGGGGGATCAGCCCCAGCATTTT.

V usage is TRBV10-3 and J usage is TRBJ2-3; 7 positions agree with TRBD1. CDR1 is ENHRY, CDR2 SYGVKD, per germline. The CDR3 sequence is 13 residues long. V lost 2 bases to trimming and J lost 5 bases; unmatched junction nucleotides: 1. The CDR3 bases are TGTGCCATCAGTGAGAGGGACAGAGATACGCAGTATTTT. It codes for CAISERDRDTQYF.

In its sample, this clone was seen a few times. The rearrangement uses TRBV27 and TRBJ1-2; TRBD1 agrees at 9 bases. CDR3 size: 14 residues. V shed 4 bases and J 7 bases; nucleotides not matched to a gene: 7. Germline V CDR1 and CDR2: MNHEY, SMNVEV (reference sequence). CDR3 nucleotide sequence: TGTGCCAGCAGTTACCGGGACAGGGAGGCTGGCTACACCTTC. This translates into CASSYRDREAGYTF.

The CDR3 spells CASSKDRVGFYEQFF. The CDR3 coding sequence is TGTGCCAGTAGTAAGGACAGGGTTGGATTCTATGAGCAGTTCTTC. The chain combines TRBV19 with TRBJ2-1; TRBD1 matches 8 bases. The CDR3 contains 15 residues. Losses at the gene ends were 4 bases for V and 8 bases for J; bases not matched to a gene: 10. CDR1 is LNHDA, CDR2 SQIVND, per germline (reference sequence).

This clone came up a few times. The genes are TRBV5-4 and TRBJ2-3, with 8 bases aligning to TRBD1. After removal of 0 bases from V and 7 bases from J, the junction contained 7 bases not matched to a gene. Germline V CDR1 and CDR2: SGHNT, YYREEE (reference sequence). This CDR3 is built from 15 residues. The CDR3 spells CASSLGQGQGNTQYF. The CDR3 DNA reads TGTGCCAGCAGCTTGGGACAGGGGCAAGGAAATACGCAGTATTTT.

The rearrangement joins TRBV7-2 to TRBJ2-1, with 12 bases aligning to TRBD2. V lost 5 bases, J lost 4 bases, and 9 bases stayed unmatched. Germline values: CDR1 SGHTA, CDR2 FQGNSA. The CDR3 loop spans 17 amino acids. The CDR3 coding sequence is TGTGCCAGCAGCCCCGAGACTAGCGGGAGTAGGTACAATGAGCAGTTCTTC. The encoded protein is CASSPETSGSRYNEQFF. Combining the CDR3 with reference TRBV7-2 and TRBJ2-1 gives the whole variable domain GAGVSQSPSNKVTEKGKDVELRCDPISGHTALYWYRQSLGQGLEFLIYFQGNSAPDKSGLPSDRFSAERTGGSVSTLTIQRTQQEDSAVYLCASSPETSGSRYNEQFFGPGTRLTVL.

The chain employs TRBV30 and TRBJ2-5; TRBD1 is a possible D gene (6 bases). This CDR3 contains 13 residues. V dropped 2 bases and J dropped 2 bases, with 9 bases sitting between them. From germline, CDR1 is GTSNPN and CDR2 SVGIG (reference sequence). The CDR3 coding sequence is TGTGCCTGGAGTAGAGGGGGTCAAGAGACCCAGTACTTC. It codes for CAWSRGGQETQYF. The entire variable domain, with the rest obtained from reference TRBV30 and TRBJ2-5, is as follows: SQTIHQWPATLVQPVGSPLSLECTVEGTSNPNLYWYRQAAGRGLQLLFYSVGIGQISSEVPQNLSASRPQDRQFILSSKKLLLSDSGFYLCAWSRGGQETQYFGPGTRLLVL.

DNA for the CDR3: TGTGCCAGCAGCCTCGTGGGGGGAACAGATACGCAGTATTTT. Protein sequence: CASSLVGGTDTQYF. The genes are TRBV2 and TRBJ2-3; the D gene is possibly TRBD2 (6 bases). The V and J ends lost 6 bases and 3 bases respectively, with 13 bases between them. CDR1 and CDR2 (germline): SNHLY, FYNNEI. The CDR3 spans 14 residues.

This chain connects TRBV6-5 to TRBJ1-3, with D uncertain. Germline-derived CDR1 and CDR2 are MNHEY and SVGAGI. The ends were cut back, 4 bases at V and 0 bases at J, with 7 bases in the middle. CDR3 length: 14 amino acids. CDR3 residues: CASSLTVSGNTIYF. The CDR3, as DNA: TGTGCCAGCAGTTTAACAGTCTCTGGAAACACCATATATTTT.

This clone has just one count. The chain employs TRBV6-2 or TRBV6-3 and TRBJ2-5, with D possibly matching TRBD1 (5 bases). Germline CDR1 is MNHEY and CDR2 is SVGEGT. The CDR3 consists of 14 residues. V lost 5 bases and J lost 5, with 15 bases in between. The CDR3 sequence is CASSTAAGWETQYF. For the CDR3, the DNA is TGTGCCAGCAGTACGGCGGCAGGGTGGGAGACCCAGTACTTC.

The gene calls are TRBV7-2 and TRBJ2-2, with 9 bases fitting TRBD2. CDR3 size: 14 residues. Germline V gene data show CDR1 as SGHTA and CDR2 as FQGNSA. The V segment lost 5 bases and the J segment 5 bases; nucleotides outside the gene matches: 3. For the CDR3, the DNA is TGTGCCAGCAGCCTTCTAGCGGGGACCGGGGAGCTGTTTTTT. It encodes CASSLLAGTGELFF.

A single count supports this clone. The chain combines TRBV25-1 with TRBJ1-5; D might be TRBD1 (5 bases). Germline V CDR1 and CDR2: MGHDK, SYGVNS. The CDR3 extends over 12 amino acids. The germline V and J ends were trimmed by 8 bases and 7 bases, with 12 bases remaining between them. The CDR3 is CASGGSGQPQHF. The CDR3 DNA sequence: TGTGCCAGCGGGGGTAGCGGACAGCCCCAGCATTTT.

The chain links TRBV20-1 to TRBJ2-1, with TRBD2 as a possible D gene (5 bases). The CDR3 length is 17 residues. V was trimmed by 3 bases and J by 4 bases, leaving 22 bases between them. Germline CDR1 DFQATT, CDR2 SNEGSKA (reference sequence). The CDR3 loop reads CSASTPVGVASYNEQFF. In DNA, the CDR3 is TGCAGTGCTAGTACTCCCGTTGGTGTAGCGAGTTACAATGAGCAGTTCTTC.

This sequence joins TRBV28 and TRBJ1-6, with a tentative D call TRBD1 (5 bases). This CDR3 comprises 13 residues. The germline CDR1 and CDR2 sequences are MDHEN and SYDVKM. The CDR3: CAIRRGFNSPLHF. The CDR3 DNA sequence: TGTGCGATTAGGAGGGGATTTAATTCACCCCTCCACTTT.

The chain couples TRBV9 to TRBJ1-1; 9 nucleotides agree with TRBD1. V lost 0 bases, J lost 0 bases, and 12 bases stayed unmatched. Germline values: CDR1 SGDLS, CDR2 YYNGEE. CDR3 length equals 19 residues. CDR3 coding DNA: TGTGCCAGCAGCGTAGCGGGGGGAGGTACAGGGGGCCTGAACACTGAAGCTTTCTTT. Protein sequence: CASSVAGGGTGGLNTEAFF. The full variable domain, completed using reference TRBV9 and TRBJ1-1, is DSGVTQTPKHLITATGQRVTLRCSPRSGDLSVYWYQQSLDQGLQFLIQYYNGEERAKGNILERFSAQQFPDLHSELNLSSLELGDSALYFCASSVAGGGTGGLNTEAFFGQGTRLTVV.

This clone has just one count. The chain combines TRBV9 with TRBJ2-1, with 11 bases aligning to TRBD2. V gave up 1 base and J gave up 4 bases; unmatched junction bases: 4. Germline V gene data show CDR1 as SGDLS and CDR2 as YYNGEE. The CDR3 runs 16 residues. The CDR3 coding sequence is TGTGCCAGCAGCGTATCTGGGACTAGCGGATACAATGAGCAGTTCTTC. Its protein is CASSVSGTSGYNEQFF. Based on the CDR3 plus reference TRBV9 and TRBJ2-1, the full variable domain is DSGVTQTPKHLITATGQRVTLRCSPRSGDLSVYWYQQSLDQGLQFLIQYYNGEERAKGNILERFSAQQFPDLHSELNLSSLELGDSALYFCASSVSGTSGYNEQFFGPGTRLTVL.

The CDR3: CASSVGAGEEDEQFF. CDR3 DNA: TGTGCCAGCAGCGTAGGGGCAGGGGAAGAGGATGAGCAGTTCTTC. The genes are TRBV9 and TRBJ2-1; TRBD1 is a possible D gene (6 bases). V lost 0 bases and J 8 bases, leaving 15 bases between the germline ends. This CDR3 comprises 15 residues. Per the germline V gene, CDR1 is SGDLS and CDR2 is YYNGEE.

Turning to this clone: The sample carries other DNA sequences with the same CDR3. The chain links TRBV3-1 (or the pseudogene TRBV3-2) to TRBJ1-3; D unclear. V shed 6 bases and J shed 0 bases, with 6 bases lying between them. Germline assignment: CDR1 LGHDT and CDR2 YNNKEL (reference sequence). The CDR3 length is 13 residues. The CDR3 sequence: CASSSSSGNTIYF. The DNA of the CDR3 is TGTGCCAGCAGTTCCAGCTCTGGAAACACCATATATTTT.

The chain joins TRBV21-1 to TRBJ2-1; the table's D call of TRBD2 was not tested on the DNA. TRBV21-1 is flagged as a pseudogene. The CDR3 is 22 residues long. As DNA, the CDR3 is TGTGCCAGCAGCAAAGGGAATCGACTAGCGGGAGCCTATGGGTCGATTTACAATGAGCAGTTCTTC. Amino acids: CASSKGNRLAGAYGSIYNEQFF.

CDR3 in DNA: TGTGCCAGCTCCCGGGACAGGTCTTTGAGCAATCAGCCCCAGCATTTT. Amino acids: CASSRDRSLSNQPQHF. The chain uses TRBV21-1 and TRBJ1-5; TRBD1 is the table's D call, not checked against the DNA. TRBV21-1 is given as a pseudogene. The CDR3 is 16 amino acids.

The rearrangement joins TRBV5-4 to TRBJ2-1; tentative D call: TRBD2 (6 bases). The CDR3 is 15 amino acids. Germline CDR1 and CDR2: SGHNT and YYREEE (reference sequence). The V end lost 7 bases, the J end lost 0 bases, and 14 bases lay between the germline ends. DNA for the CDR3: TGTGCCAGCGGGAGCCGGGACTTCTCCTACAATGAGCAGTTCTTC. Translation gives CASGSRDFSYNEQFF.

This clone was seen more than once but under ten times. CDR3 bases: TGTGCCAGCAGACCGGGATTTCGGGACGAGCAGTACGTC. Translated: CASRPGFRDEQYV. The chain uses TRBV6-6 and TRBJ2-7; D may be TRBD2 (5 bases). This CDR3 is built from 13 residues. V was pared by 6 bases and J by 5 bases, with 14 bases between. Germline CDR1 and CDR2: MNHNY and SVGAGI (reference sequence).